This T cell receptor (beta chain) was recorded in a study of blood T cell repertoires in COVID-19. On the study more broadly: The United States, Italy and Spain supplied acute and convalescent COVID-19 samples.

This clone was detected a few times. Repertoires were generated with immunoSEQ multiplex PCR, while TCRdb's copy carries only in-frame clones and drops some. Of 250,000 to 300,000 clones listed, approximately 86% are singletons. Germline-derived CDR1 and CDR2 are SGHVS and FNYEAQ. V gave up 1 base and J gave up 9 bases, with 13 bases separating them. The CDR3 contains 15 residues. The chain links TRBV7-6 to TRBJ1-6; perhaps TRBD1 as D (5 bases). The sequenced sample consisted of peripheral blood. This sequence originates from a woman aged 70-85 years with COVID-19, enrolled during active disease. The CDR3 region is CASSLETGGGSPLHF. The CDR3 nucleotides are TGTGCCAGCAGCTTAGAGACCGGGGGTGGTTCACCCCTCCACTTT.